Sequencing of this TCR beta chain was carried out in a study of Graves' ophthalmopathy and Graves' hyperthyroidism. Among the exclusions were patients with other autoimmune diseases, uncontrolled infections, pregnancy or lactation. Fresh peripheral blood (about 10 ml) yielded the PBMCs. Study findings and constraints: A model built from 13 signatures distinguished ophthalmopathy from stable hyperthyroidism with approximately 88% sensitivity and about 84% specificity. Appearing in blood as well were most expanded thyroid clonotypes above 0.001 frequency.

This clonotype was counted many times. Antigen: not known. RNA served as the template for amplifying TCR beta CDR3 regions. Second-round multiplex PCR followed a first-round RT-PCR using HTBI primers. In TCRdb, the multiplex PCR reads were re-called with MiXCR into one record per CDR3 protein. The sample has approximately 210,000 distinct CDR3 sequences, over 25% seen once. The receptor was derived from a man aged 50 to 60 with Graves' ophthalmopathy. The sample taken for sequencing was peripheral blood.

The chain's CDR3 is CASSEGQGAGANVLTF. As DNA, the CDR3 is TGTGCCAGCAGTGAAGGGCAGGGTGCTGGGGCCAACGTCCTGACTTTC. The genes are TRBV6-1 and TRBJ2-6; TRBD1 is a possible D gene (5 bases). This CDR3 is 16 amino acids long. The germline V gene encodes CDR1 MNHNS and CDR2 SASEGT. V lost 1 base and J 2 bases, leaving 9 bases between the germline ends.